What follows are 2 T cell receptor beta chains derived from one specimen sequenced in a study of T-cell reconstitution after alpha-beta-depleted transplantation in children. Unique molecular identifiers were incorporated when the TCRbeta library was constructed. TCRdb re-called the PCR reads through MiXCR, storing one row per CDR3 protein. The profile shows 200,000 to 250,000 distinct CDR3 sequences, roughly 7% of them singletons. The specimen comprised PBMCs, sampled before TCRalphabeta/CD19-depleted stem cell transplant. These receptor sequences come from a boy aged 2 to 10 with acute lymphoblastic leukemia, due to receive a stem cell transplant.

This clonotype was counted between two and nine times. The chain links TRBV6-1 to TRBJ1-4; D unclear. The CDR3 spans 15 residues. The germline V and J ends were trimmed by 4 bases and 7 bases, with 16 bases remaining between them. Germline lookup yields CDR1 MNHNS and CDR2 SASEGT. DNA of the CDR3: TGTGCCAGCAGTGGGACTACACGGTCTGCTGAAAAACTGTTTTTT. This sequence encodes CASSGTTRSAEKLFF.

This clonotype occurred many times. The genes are TRBV5-4 and TRBJ2-7; D might be TRBD1 (5 bases). The CDR3 contains 13 residues. Germline V gene sequence: CDR1 SGHNT, CDR2 YYREEE (reference sequence). The germline V and J ends were trimmed by 4 bases and 1 base, with 9 bases remaining between them. CDR3 in amino acids: CASSPTESYEQYF. DNA of the CDR3: TGTGCCAGCAGCCCGACAGAATCCTACGAGCAGTACTTC.